This T cell receptor (beta chain) was captured in a study of cytomegalovirus exposure and HLA in healthy donors. For the study at large: In a later analysis, it was reported that the approximately 120 validation repertoires had been produced on the same platform as the roughly 700 repertoires belonging to the first cohort. Study-wide results and caveats: Researchers catalogued about 150 TCR beta chains as cytomegalovirus-associated. The tendency of first-cohort TCR clusters to co-occur in the 120 validation repertoires was identified by a subsequent analysis.

A word on this clone: The antigen is undetermined.

The germline V gene encodes CDR1 MNHNS and CDR2 SASEGT. V was shortened by 4 bases and J by 1 base, with 16 bases between the two germline ends. The CDR3 consists of 17 residues. Only in-frame clones appear in the TCRdb table, and some are missing; sequencing was by immunoSEQ multiplex PCR. The sample shows tens of thousands of clones, just under 95% of them seen only once. The material sequenced was PBMCs. The V and J genes are TRBV6-1 and TRBJ2-2, with TRBD2 as a possible D gene (5 bases). The origin of this receptor is a young woman in good health and CMV-seropositive. The CDR3 bases are TGTGCCAGCAGTGGAGCCTTTACGAGCGGGAACACCGGGGAGCTGTTTTTT. Its translation is CASSGAFTSGNTGELFF.